A selection of T cell receptor beta chains follows, all from one sample in a study of shared clonotypes between healthy human individuals. Measured with immunoSEQ multiplex PCR; TCRdb has only the in-frame clones, and not every one. The data contain about 2.1 million clones, roughly 91% of them seen just once; the ten biggest clones take up under 2%. Input material: naive CD8+ T cells from PBMCs. These TCRs come from a man aged 18 to 29 in good health. Some clones in this sample may be carry-over from other donors' samples. Both conserved end residues are part of each CDR3. A D gene is named only where the DNA matches it firmly.

>TRBJ2-7|.|TRBV6-5
CASKNYEQYF
>TRBJ1-5|TRBD1|TRBV7-9
CASDGDRGSNQPQHF
>TRBJ1-1|.|TRBV9
CASSVAAGRTEAFF
>TRBJ2-1|.|TRBV7-9
CASSLPVGDEQFF
>TRBJ2-5|TRBD2|TRBV7-2
CASSLTGLAGETQYF
>TRBJ2-1|.|TRBV4-3
CASSQEVVIEQFF
>TRBJ1-1|.|TRBV7-2
CASSPGGGDHNEAFF
>TRBJ1-5|TRBD1|TRBV28
CASSTGVGSNQPQHF
>TRBJ2-5|TRBD1|TRBV5-1
CASSPDRGKTQYF
>TRBJ2-1|TRBD2|TRBV9
CASSAPGTSGGGEQFF
>TRBJ1-1|.|TRBV9
CASSPQGTEAFF
>TRBJ2-3|.|TRBV15
CATSISGGVADTQYF
>TRBJ1-2|.|TRBV27
CASSLLVGNGYTF
>TRBJ2-5|.|TRBV11-3
CASSLGAYRGIGETQYF
>TRBJ1-3|TRBD1|TRBV4-3
CASSQTLQGSGNTIYF
>TRBJ2-1|.|TRBV7-9
CASSSRDNEQFF
>TRBJ2-5|.|TRBV27
CASSRGDSLQETQYF
>TRBJ1-1|.|TRBV28
CASSPPVVVPNTEAFF
>TRBJ2-2|TRBD2|TRBV6-1
CASSEARSGLAATGELFF
>TRBJ2-7|.|TRBV6-1
CASSELTRRDEQYF
>TRBJ2-7|.|TRBV5-6
CASSYQGNPYEQYF
>TRBJ2-3|TRBD2|TRBV27
CASSLSGLAGVTDTQYF
>TRBJ2-1|.|TRBV7-7
CASSSGVGNEQFF
>TRBJ1-2|.|TRBV29-1
CSVEGRSNYGYTF
>TRBJ1-2|.|TRBV7-9
CASSLAQQSLREFGYTF
>TRBJ2-3|.|TRBV9
CASSLISGRVTDTQYF
>TRBJ1-2|.|TRBV29-1
CSVYNIANYGYTF
>TRBJ1-5|.|TRBV19
CASSTMDGGSQPQHF
>TRBJ2-7|.|TRBV13
CASSSFTGTHYEQYF
>TRBJ2-3|.|TRBV5-4
CASSLGSSRASTDTQYF
>TRBJ2-7|TRBD1|TRBV5-1
CASSFGQGVYEQYF
>TRBJ1-2|TRBD1|TRBV30
CAWSSPIRWTGSYGYTF
>TRBJ2-3|.|TRBV2
CASSERGDTQYF
>TRBJ2-7|TRBD1|TRBV28
CASLPSGRGPPEQYF
>TRBJ2-7|.|TRBV9
CASSVDGSGGYEQYF
>TRBJ2-7|.|TRBV9
CASSVGSATSYEQYF
>TRBJ2-7|TRBD1|TRBV7-9
CASTGDRAYEQYF
>TRBJ2-1|.|TRBV6-1
CAGSTGKNSYNEQFF
>TRBJ2-1|TRBD2|TRBV7-3
CASSLVASGRAEQFF
>TRBJ2-7|.|TRBV27
CASSSYSYEQYF
>TRBJ1-5|TRBD1|TRBV27
CASSRTGSNQPQHF
>TRBJ2-7|TRBD2|TRBV27
CASRPTGTIYEQYF
>TRBJ2-3|TRBD2|TRBV15
CATSREVASGRPSDTQYF
>TRBJ2-7|.|TRBV6-1
CASSEWTVSSYEQYF
>TRBJ2-1|.|TRBV6-6
CASSVSRGGNEQFF
>TRBJ2-7|TRBD1|TRBV9
CASSPRTGAPYEQYF
>TRBJ2-2|.|TRBV6-5
CASSYSRLGELFF
>TRBJ1-1|.|TRBV9
CASSVGGSTEAFF
>TRBJ2-2|TRBD1|TRBV25-1
CASSELRLQGETGELFF
>TRBJ2-7|.|TRBV7-3
CASSLWLLRGYEQYF
>TRBJ1-1|.|TRBV6-1
CASSEAGRNTEAFF
>TRBJ2-7|.|TRBV7-6
CASTLGEGRREQYF
>TRBJ2-3|.|TRBV5-1
CASSPGRPRTTDTQYF
>TRBJ1-1|.|TRBV29-1
CSALGPNTEAFF
>TRBJ2-7|.|TRBV10-2
CASSRSDEQYF
>TRBJ2-1|.|TRBV29-1
CSVDLVYNEQFF
>TRBJ1-1|.|TRBV13
CASSLGAIPQAFF
>TRBJ1-2|.|TRBV7-2
CASSLMGASYGYTF